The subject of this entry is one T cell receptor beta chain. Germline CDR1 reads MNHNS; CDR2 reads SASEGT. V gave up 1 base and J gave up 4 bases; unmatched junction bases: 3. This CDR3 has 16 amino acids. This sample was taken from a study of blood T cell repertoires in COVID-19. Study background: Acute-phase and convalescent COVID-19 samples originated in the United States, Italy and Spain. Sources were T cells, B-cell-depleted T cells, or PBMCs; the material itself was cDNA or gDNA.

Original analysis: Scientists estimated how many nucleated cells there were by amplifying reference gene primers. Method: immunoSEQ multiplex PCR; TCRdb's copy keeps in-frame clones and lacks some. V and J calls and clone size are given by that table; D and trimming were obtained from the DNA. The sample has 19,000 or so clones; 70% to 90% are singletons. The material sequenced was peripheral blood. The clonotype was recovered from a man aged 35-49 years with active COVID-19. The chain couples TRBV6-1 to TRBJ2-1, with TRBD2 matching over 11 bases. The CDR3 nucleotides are TGTGCCAGCAGTGAAGGGACTAGCGGGTCTTACAATGAGCAGTTCTTC. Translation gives CASSEGTSGSYNEQFF.